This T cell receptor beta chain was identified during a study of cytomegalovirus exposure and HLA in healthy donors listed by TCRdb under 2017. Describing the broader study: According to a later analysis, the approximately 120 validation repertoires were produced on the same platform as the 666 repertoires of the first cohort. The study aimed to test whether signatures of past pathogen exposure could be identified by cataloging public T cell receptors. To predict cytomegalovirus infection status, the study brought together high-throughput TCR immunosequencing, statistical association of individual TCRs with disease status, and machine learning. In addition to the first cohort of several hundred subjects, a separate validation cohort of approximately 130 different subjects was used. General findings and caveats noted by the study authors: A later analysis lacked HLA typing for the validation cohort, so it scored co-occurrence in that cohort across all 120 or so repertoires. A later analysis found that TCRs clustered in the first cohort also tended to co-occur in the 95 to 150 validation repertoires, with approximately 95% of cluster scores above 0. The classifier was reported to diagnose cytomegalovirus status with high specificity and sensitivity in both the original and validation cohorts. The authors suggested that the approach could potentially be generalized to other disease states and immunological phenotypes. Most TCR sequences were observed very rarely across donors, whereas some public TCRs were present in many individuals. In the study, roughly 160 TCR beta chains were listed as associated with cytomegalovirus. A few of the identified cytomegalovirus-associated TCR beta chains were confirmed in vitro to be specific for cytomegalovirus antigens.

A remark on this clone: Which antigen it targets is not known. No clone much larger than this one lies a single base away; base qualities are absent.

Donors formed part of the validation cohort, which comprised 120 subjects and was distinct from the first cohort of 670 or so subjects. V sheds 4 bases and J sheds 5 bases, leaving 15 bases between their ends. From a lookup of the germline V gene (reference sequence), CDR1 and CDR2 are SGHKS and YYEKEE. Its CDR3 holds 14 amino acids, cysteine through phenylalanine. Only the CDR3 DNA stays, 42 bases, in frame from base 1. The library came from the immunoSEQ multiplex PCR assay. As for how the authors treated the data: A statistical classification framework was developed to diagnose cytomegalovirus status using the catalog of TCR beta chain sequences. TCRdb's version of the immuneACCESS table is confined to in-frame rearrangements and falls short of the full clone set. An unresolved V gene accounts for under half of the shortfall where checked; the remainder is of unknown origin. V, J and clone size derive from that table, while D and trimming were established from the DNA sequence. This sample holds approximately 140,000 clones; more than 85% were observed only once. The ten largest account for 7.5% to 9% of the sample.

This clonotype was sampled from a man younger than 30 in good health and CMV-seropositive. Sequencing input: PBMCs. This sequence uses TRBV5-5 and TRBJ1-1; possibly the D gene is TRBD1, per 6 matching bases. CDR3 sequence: CASSQEDRTTEAFF. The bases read TGTGCCAGCAGCCAGGAAGACAGGACGACTGAAGCTTTCTTT.